This T cell receptor beta chain was found in a study of healthy donors' naive CD4 and CD8 T cells. In germline, CDR1 is MDHEN, CDR2 SYDVKM. The CDR3 is 16 residues long. V was clipped by 4 bases and J by 0 bases; unmatched bases: 7. Naive T cells were sorted: CD4+CD8-CD45RO-CD45RA+ for CD4+, CD8+CD4-CD45RA+CD27bright for CD8+. Starting from around 500 ng of total RNA, TCR libraries were made with linear amplification. TCRdb independently ran MiXCR on the reads; one entry per CDR3 protein. The table lists about 180,000 distinct CDR3 sequences, about four fifths of them singletons. The sequence was obtained from a pool of human donors in good health; the sample pools cells from several healthy donors. Sequencing was done on a sample of naive CD4+ and CD8+ T cells sorted from blood, pooled from several donors. This sequence joins TRBV28 and TRBJ2-7; 9 bases map to TRBD2. The CDR3 here is CASSWEPSGTSYEQYF. CDR3 coding DNA: TGTGCCAGCAGTTGGGAACCTAGCGGGACCTCCTACGAGCAGTACTTC.